Below, 8 T cell receptor beta chains from the same sample are listed, as sequenced in a study of blood T cell repertoires in COVID-19. TCRdb's table, derived via immunoSEQ multiplex PCR, lists solely in-frame clones and lacks some. The repertoire holds about 300,000 clones, 88% seen once, with 6.9% in the top ten. The sample consisted of peripheral blood. The receptors originated from a woman in her 30s who had recovered from COVID-19.

The J gene is TRBJ2-7, the V gene TRBV28; 9 bases fit TRBD1. Germline trimming cut 6 bases from V and 4 bases from J; bases unmatched to any gene: 7. CDR3 length: 14 amino acids. Germline CDR1 reads MDHEN; CDR2 reads SYDVKM. The CDR3 reads CASRDGQGLYEQYF. DNA for the CDR3: TGTGCCAGCAGGGACGGACAGGGGCTTTACGAGCAGTACTTC. Looking up the rest from reference TRBV28 and TRBJ2-7 gives the full variable domain: DVKVTQSSRYLVKRTGEKVFLECVQDMDHENMFWYRQDPGLGLRLIYFSYDVKMKEKGDIPEGYSVSREKKERFSLILESASTNQTSMYLCASRDGQGLYEQYFGPGTRLTVT.

In this sample, this clone turned up a few times. The chain recombines TRBV30 with TRBJ1-5, with 7 bases aligning to TRBD1. The CDR3 runs to 12 residues. Germline V gene lookup returns CDR1 GTSNPN and CDR2 SVGIG (reference sequence). The ends lost 7 bases at V and 6 bases at J; junction bases unmatched: 6. This CDR3 reads CAYQGVGQPQHF. The CDR3 DNA reads TGTGCCTACCAGGGGGTAGGTCAGCCCCAGCATTTT.

The V call is TRBV27, the J call TRBJ2-7; 9 nucleotides line up with TRBD1. Germline V gene lookup returns CDR1 MNHEY and CDR2 SMNVEV (reference sequence). The CDR3 contains 15 residues. The ends lost 4 bases at V and 3 bases at J; junction bases unmatched: 7. The CDR3 DNA follows: TGTGCCAGCAGTTCCCTAGGACAGGGGATCTACGAGCAGTACTTC. It encodes CASSSLGQGIYEQYF.

The chain carries TRBV9 and TRBJ1-2, with D uncertain. This CDR3 spans 15 amino acids. Germline CDR1 SGDLS, CDR2 YYNGEE. The V gene lost 0 bases and the J gene lost 4 bases, with 13 bases spanning the gap. CDR3 sequence: CASSVDQAPIYGYTF. The CDR3, as DNA: TGTGCCAGCAGCGTAGATCAGGCGCCAATCTATGGCTACACCTTC.

The V gene is TRBV28, the J gene TRBJ1-1, with D possibly matching TRBD1 (5 bases). Germline loops: CDR1 MDHEN, CDR2 SYDVKM. V lost 2 bases, J lost 11 bases, and 18 bases lay in between. The CDR3 has 14 residues. CDR3 residues: CASSLPAETPGAFF. CDR3 bases: TGTGCCAGCAGTTTACCGGCGGAGACACCAGGGGCTTTCTTT.

This chain joins TRBV3-1 (or the pseudogene TRBV3-2) and TRBJ2-2; 9 bases are a match to TRBD1. The CDR3 spans 14 residues. Germline CDR1 is LGHDT and CDR2 is YNNKEL (reference sequence). V lost 6 bases and J lost 6; bases outside the gene matches: 5. DNA for the CDR3: TGTGCCAGCAGGCGCGGGACAGGGTCCGGGGAGCTGTTTTTT. This sequence encodes CASRRGTGSGELFF.

Here the CDR3 DNA reads TGTGCCAGCAGCCCCCCTGGGGTAGCGGGGGGAACAGATACGCAGTATTTT. The encoded protein is CASSPPGVAGGTDTQYF. The chain couples TRBV7-2 to TRBJ2-3; 10 bases are a match to TRBD2. Trimming removed 5 bases from V and 3 bases from J; junction bases left unmatched: 11. The CDR3 has 17 residues. Germline V gene sequence: CDR1 SGHTA, CDR2 FQGNSA.

This clone was counted a single time. The chain recombines TRBV6-4 with TRBJ2-1, with D perhaps matching TRBD2 (5 bases). The germline gives CDR1 MRHNA, CDR2 SNTAGT. The CDR3 runs 15 residues. Trimming removed 5 bases at V and 0 bases at J, with 11 bases between. The CDR3 nucleotides are TGTGCCAGCAGTCGAGCGGAAAGCTCCTACAATGAGCAGTTCTTC. As protein: CASSRAESSYNEQFF.